Here is one TCR beta chain with its context. What it binds is unknown. This CDR3 spans 14 amino acids. V shed 4 bases and J shed 0 bases, with 5 bases lying between them. Germline V lookup: CDR1 SGHNT, CDR2 YYREEE (reference sequence). The entry originates in a study of cytomegalovirus exposure and HLA in healthy donors. Study at large: Among 350 to 500 genotyped donors, approximately 80% fell in the Caucasian-associated ancestry cluster. Study results and caveats: An analysis was carried out at a later point. It showed that HLA-associated TCR beta chains were more clonally expanded than equally common non-associated chains.

A multiplex PCR was run with 60 Vbeta primers and 13 Jbeta primers. Measured with immunoSEQ multiplex PCR; TCRdb has only the in-frame clones, and not every one. The data hold 200,000 to 300,000 clones, with approximately 81% observed a single time. This TCR derives from a woman aged 60-70 years in good health and CMV-seropositive. The specimen was PBMCs. The chain links TRBV5-4 to TRBJ2-6; D is uncertain. The CDR3 coding sequence is TGTGCCAGCAGCGACAACTCTGGGGCCAACGTCCTGACTTTC. Translating gives CASSDNSGANVLTF.